This entry concerns a single TCR beta chain. The data are from a study of cytomegalovirus exposure and HLA in healthy donors. Turning to the study itself: Around four fifths of more than 300 genotyped donors fell in the Caucasian-associated ancestry cluster.

Germline V gene sequence: CDR1 SGHAT, CDR2 FQNNGV. This CDR3 spans 16 amino acids. The ends lost 8 bases at V and 4 bases at J; junction bases unmatched: 15. It was with 60 Vbeta and 13 Jbeta primers that the PCR ran. Sequencing used immunoSEQ multiplex PCR; TCRdb keeps in-frame clones, though not all of them. This table holds about 180,000 clones, 80% to 85% found once. The source of this sequence is a man aged 30 to 39 in good health and CMV-seronegative. The chain links TRBV11-2 to TRBJ2-5, with 8 bases lining up with TRBD2. The sequencing sample was made of PBMCs. The CDR3: CASSPPTGGLGETQYF. The DNA of the CDR3 is TGTGCCAGCTCCCCCCCCACGGGGGGGCTGGGAGAGACCCAGTACTTC.